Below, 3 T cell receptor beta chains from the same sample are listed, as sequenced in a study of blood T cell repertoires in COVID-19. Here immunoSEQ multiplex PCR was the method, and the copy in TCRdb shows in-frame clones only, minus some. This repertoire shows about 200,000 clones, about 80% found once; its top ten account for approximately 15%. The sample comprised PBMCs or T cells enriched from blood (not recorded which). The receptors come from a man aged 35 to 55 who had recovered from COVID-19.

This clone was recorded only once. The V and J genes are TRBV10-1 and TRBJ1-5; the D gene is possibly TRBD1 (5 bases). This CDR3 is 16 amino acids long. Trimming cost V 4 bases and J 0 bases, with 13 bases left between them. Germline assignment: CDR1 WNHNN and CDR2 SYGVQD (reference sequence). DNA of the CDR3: TGCGCCAGCAGTGGGGTTTGGGGCCCTAGCAATCAGCCCCAGCATTTT. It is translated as CASSGVWGPSNQPQHF.

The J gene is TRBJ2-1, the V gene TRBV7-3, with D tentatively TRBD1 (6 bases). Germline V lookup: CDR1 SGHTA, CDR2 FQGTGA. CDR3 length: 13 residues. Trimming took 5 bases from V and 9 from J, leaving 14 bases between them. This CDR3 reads CASSAQGYSEQFF. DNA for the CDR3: TGTGCCAGCAGCGCACAGGGCTATTCTGAGCAGTTCTTC. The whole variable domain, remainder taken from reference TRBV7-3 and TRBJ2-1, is GAGVSQTPSNKVTEKGKYVELRCDPISGHTALYWYRQSLGQGPEFLIYFQGTGAADDSGLPNDRFFAVRPEGSVSTLKIQRTERGDSAVYLCASSAQGYSEQFFGPGTRLTVL.

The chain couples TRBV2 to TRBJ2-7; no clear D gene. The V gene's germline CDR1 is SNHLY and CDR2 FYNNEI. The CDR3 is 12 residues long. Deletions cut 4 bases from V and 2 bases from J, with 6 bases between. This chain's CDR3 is CASSVFAYEQYF. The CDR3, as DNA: TGTGCCAGCAGTGTGTTCGCCTACGAGCAGTACTTC. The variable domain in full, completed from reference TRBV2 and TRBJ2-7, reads EPEVTQTPSHQVTQMGQEVILRCVPISNHLYFYWYRQILGQKVEFLVSFYNNEISEKSEIFDDQFSVERPDGSNFTLKIRSTKLEDSAMYFCASSVFAYEQYFGPGTRLTVT.